The 27 T cell receptor beta chains below come from one sample, sequenced in a study of cytomegalovirus exposure and HLA in healthy donors. The PCR used 60 Vbeta and 13 Jbeta primers. Method: immunoSEQ multiplex PCR; TCRdb's copy keeps in-frame clones and lacks some. The sample consists of roughly 240,000 clones, around 76% of them appearing once. The sample consisted of PBMCs. These receptors originate from a woman aged 40 to 49 in good health and CMV-seropositive.

The chain recombines TRBV18 with TRBJ2-7, with D maybe TRBD1 (6 bases). Trimming took 3 bases from V and 5 from J, leaving 17 bases between them. CDR1 is KGHSH, CDR2 LQKENI, per germline. The CDR3 is 15 residues long. The CDR3 loop is CASSPGSTGINEQYF. CDR3 in DNA: TGTGCCAGCTCACCGGGATCCACAGGGATCAACGAGCAGTACTTC.

This chain joins TRBV18 and TRBJ2-7; D perhaps matches TRBD1 (5 bases). The germline V and J ends were trimmed by 8 bases and 1 base, with 9 bases remaining between them. The CDR3 runs 12 residues. Germline V gene sequence: CDR1 KGHSH, CDR2 LQKENI. The CDR3 DNA is TGTGCCAGCACCGGACAATCCTACGAGCAGTACTTC. Translation: CASTGQSYEQYF.

This clone is a singleton in its sample. The chain joins TRBV11-3 to TRBJ1-1; D unclear. The germline gives CDR1 SGHNT, CDR2 YENEEA. The CDR3 is made up of 15 amino acids. V shed 1 base and J shed 2 bases, with 11 bases lying between them. The CDR3 spells CASSLVVQANTEAFF. CDR3 coding DNA: TGTGCCAGCAGCTTAGTCGTCCAGGCCAACACTGAAGCTTTCTTT.

The chain couples TRBV30 to TRBJ2-1; D is unresolved. The CDR3 contains 12 residues. V lost 2 bases to trimming and J lost 7 bases, with 9 bases between them. The germline V gene has CDR1 GTSNPN and CDR2 SVGIG (reference sequence). CDR3 in amino acids: CAWSPHRNEQFF. CDR3 DNA: TGTGCCTGGAGTCCACACCGTAATGAGCAGTTCTTC.

In its sample, this clone was seen a few times. This chain connects TRBV4-1 to TRBJ1-4, with a tentative D call TRBD1 (6 bases). V was shortened by 4 bases and J by 6 bases, with 12 bases between the two germline ends. Germline V CDR1 and CDR2: MGHRA, YSYEKL. This CDR3 has 14 amino acids. The CDR3 DNA reads TGCGCCAGCAGCCGGGACAATCCTCATGAAAAACTGTTTTTT. Translating it yields CASSRDNPHEKLFF.

V is TRBV4-3 and J is TRBJ2-1; a possible D gene is TRBD1 (5 bases). The CDR3 runs 15 residues. Germline lookup yields CDR1 LGHNA and CDR2 YSLEER. V was cut by 8 bases and J by 0 bases, with 14 bases left in between. The CDR3 region has the DNA TGCGCCAGCCGGAGTGGGGCGAGCTCCTACAATGAGCAGTTCTTC. Protein product: CASRSGASSYNEQFF.

The count of this clone is one. This chain links TRBV7-3 with TRBJ2-3; a possible D gene is TRBD1 (5 bases). The CDR3 is 13 amino acids. Germline CDR1 is SGHTA and CDR2 is FQGTGA. V lost 5 bases to trimming and J lost 5 bases, with 11 bases between them. CDR3 residues: CASSPNDRDTQYF. The CDR3 DNA is TGTGCCAGCAGCCCCAACGACAGAGATACGCAGTATTTT.

The genes are TRBV27 and TRBJ2-3; TRBD2 agrees at 14 bases. Germline V gives CDR1 MNHEY, CDR2 SMNVEV (reference sequence). With V trimmed by 4 bases and J by 8 bases, 8 bases remained unmatched. There are 16 residues in the CDR3. The CDR3 loop is CASSWTSGRTRGTQYF. CDR3 DNA: TGTGCCAGCAGTTGGACTAGCGGGAGGACCAGGGGTACGCAGTATTTT.

The genes are TRBV9 and TRBJ2-2; possible D gene TRBD1, 5 bases. Trimming took 0 bases from V and 1 from J, leaving 16 bases between them. Germline V lookup: CDR1 SGDLS, CDR2 YYNGEE. This CDR3 has 18 amino acids. The CDR3 protein is CASSVGPGPMRNTGELFF. In DNA form, the CDR3 reads TGTGCCAGCAGCGTAGGTCCAGGGCCGATGCGGAACACCGGGGAGCTGTTTTTT.

V is TRBV6-5 and J is TRBJ1-4; D is unresolved. Germline V gene data show CDR1 as MNHEY and CDR2 as SVGAGI. The V end lost 6 bases, the J end lost 8 bases, and 16 bases lay between the germline ends. CDR3 length: 14 residues. The CDR3 sequence is CASSPGLEREKLFF. In DNA, the CDR3 is TGTGCCAGCAGCCCTGGACTGGAAAGGGAAAAACTGTTTTTT.

V and J are TRBV18 and TRBJ1-6, with a possible D match to TRBD1 (6 bases). V lost 6 bases and J 9 bases, leaving 15 bases between the germline ends. CDR3 length: 14 amino acids. Per germline, CDR1 KGHSH and CDR2 LQKENI. The CDR3 sequence: CASSTTGSSSPLHF. CDR3 DNA sequence: TGTGCCAGCTCGACCACAGGGAGTAGTTCACCCCTCCACTTT.

The J gene is TRBJ2-7, the V gene TRBV7-2; 8 bases are a match to TRBD1. The CDR3 has 15 amino acids. CDR1 is SGHTA and CDR2 is FQGNSA in the germline V gene. Unmatched junction bases numbered 7, after V lost 1 base and J lost 5 bases. The CDR3 nucleotides read TGTGCCAGCAGCTTAGTTGGACAGGGCGTGAACGAGCAGTACTTC. Translated, it gives CASSLVGQGVNEQYF.

The genes are TRBV5-5 and TRBJ2-1, with TRBD2 identical over 9 bases. The CDR3 spans 13 residues. With 4 bases clipped from V and 6 bases from J, the junction kept 2 bases outside the gene matches. Germline assignment: CDR1 SGHKS and CDR2 YYEKEE (reference sequence). CDR3 sequence reads: CASSQGLANEQFF. The CDR3 nucleotides are TGTGCCAGCAGCCAGGGACTAGCCAATGAGCAGTTCTTC.

The gene calls are TRBV7-3 and TRBJ2-3; TRBD2 might be the D (5 bases). The CDR3 runs 13 residues. The germline CDR1 and CDR2 sequences are SGHTA and FQGTGA. V lost 5 bases and J lost 4, with 10 bases in between. The CDR3 bases are TGTGCCAGCAGCCAGCGGAGCGCAGATACGCAGTATTTT. Amino acids: CASSQRSADTQYF.

In its sample, this clone was seen once. The genes are TRBV30 and TRBJ2-2, with 13 bases identical to TRBD2. The CDR3 totals 14 residues. V lost 4 bases to trimming and J lost 10 bases; unmatched junction nucleotides: 6. The germline V gene has CDR1 GTSNPN and CDR2 SVGIG (reference sequence). The CDR3 reads CAWKLAGGPVELFF. In DNA, the CDR3 is TGTGCCTGGAAACTAGCGGGAGGGCCTGTGGAGCTGTTTTTT.

This clone was seen a single time. CDR3 sequence (DNA): TGTGCCACCACACACGGGGGGGACACAGATACGCAGTATTTT. Protein sequence: CATTHGGDTDTQYF. The chain couples TRBV6-1 to TRBJ2-3, with 8 positions matching TRBD2. Germline lookup yields CDR1 MNHNS and CDR2 SASEGT. The J segment lost 2 bases and the V segment lost 10 bases, leaving 8 bases of the junction unmatched. The CDR3 extends over 14 amino acids.

The V and J genes are TRBV6-5 and TRBJ2-3, with no clear D. The CDR3 sequence is 13 residues long. V lost 7 bases, J lost 0 bases, and 8 bases lay in between. CDR1 and CDR2 from the germline V gene are MNHEY and SVGAGI. CDR3 sequence (DNA): TGTGCCAGCAAACTAACTAGCACAGATACGCAGTATTTT. Protein sequence: CASKLTSTDTQYF.

In regard to this clone: Additional DNA sequences in this sample encode the identical CDR3. The chain employs TRBV30 and TRBJ2-7, with TRBD1 identical over 7 bases. Germline V gene data show CDR1 as GTSNPN and CDR2 as SVGIG (reference sequence). V trimming: 0 bases; J trimming: 2 bases; junction bases outside the gene matches: 4. The CDR3 is 14 residues long. The CDR3 loop is CAWSVQGSTYEQYF. The CDR3 bases are TGTGCCTGGAGTGTACAGGGGTCAACCTACGAGCAGTACTTC.

Here the CDR3 DNA reads TGTGCCAGCAGCCAGGCGGGCGGGGCCCCCTACAATGAGCAGTTCTTC. Residues: CASSQAGGAPYNEQFF. The chain uses TRBV4-2 and TRBJ2-1; possibly TRBD2 for D (6 bases). Germline V CDR1 and CDR2: LGHNA, YNFKEQ. The CDR3 spans 16 residues. The V and J ends lost 3 bases and 2 bases respectively, with 14 bases between them.

The CDR3 region has the DNA TGTGCCAGCAGCTTAAGTGGGGGGGACGGTACCTATGGCTACACCTTC. It is translated as CASSLSGGDGTYGYTF. The rearrangement links TRBV7-3 to TRBJ1-2, with D possibly matching TRBD1 (5 bases). In germline, CDR1 is SGHTA, CDR2 FQGTGA. The CDR3 sequence is 16 residues long. Trimming took 1 base from V and 4 from J, leaving 16 bases between them. Drawing the rest from reference TRBV7-3 and TRBJ1-2, the complete variable domain is GAGVSQTPSNKVTEKGKYVELRCDPISGHTALYWYRQSLGQGPEFLIYFQGTGAADDSGLPNDRFFAVRPEGSVSTLKIQRTERGDSAVYLCASSLSGGDGTYGYTFGSGTRLTVV.

In regard to this clone: Other DNA sequences from this sample encode an identical CDR3 as well. The chain couples TRBV13 to TRBJ1-5, with D unresolved. The length of the CDR3 is 14 residues. In germline, CDR1 is PRHDT, CDR2 FYEKMQ (reference sequence). Trimming pared 2 bases from V and 0 bases from J, leaving 5 bases between. The CDR3 coding sequence is TGTGCCAGCAGCTTACGGGGTAGCAATCAGCCCCAGCATTTT. Translation: CASSLRGSNQPQHF.

The J gene is TRBJ2-7, the V gene TRBV11-3; TRBD1 agrees at 11 bases. Per germline, CDR1 SGHNT and CDR2 YENEEA. The J segment lost 3 bases and the V segment lost 5 bases, leaving 6 bases of the junction unmatched. This CDR3 region has 15 residues. CDR3 protein: CASSVPGTGGYEQYF. DNA of the CDR3: TGTGCCAGCAGCGTCCCCGGGACAGGGGGCTACGAGCAGTACTTC.

The chain combines TRBV5-6 with TRBJ2-6; D call uncertain. CDR3 length: 17 residues. CDR1 SGHDT and CDR2 YYEEEE come from the germline V gene. V was clipped by 1 base and J by 1 base, with 12 bases between them. The CDR3 spells CASSLREFFSGANVLTF. CDR3 in DNA: TGTGCCAGCAGCTTGAGAGAATTTTTTTCTGGGGCCAACGTCCTGACTTTC.

The rearrangement links TRBV10-3 to TRBJ1-1, with D perhaps TRBD1 (5 bases). From germline, CDR1 is ENHRY and CDR2 SYGVKD. The CDR3 is 14 amino acids. Trimming cost V 6 bases and J 3 bases, with 14 bases left between them. The CDR3 DNA reads as TGTGCCATCAGAGGAGTCCGGGGGGACACTGAAGCTTTCTTT. Translated: CAIRGVRGDTEAFF.

The CDR3 coding sequence is TGTGCCAGTGCAAACAGGGGCGCTAACTATGGCTACACCTTC. Translation gives CASANRGANYGYTF. V gene TRBV19 combines with J gene TRBJ1-2, with 7 bases aligning to TRBD1. The CDR3 sequence is 14 residues long. With V trimmed by 8 bases and J by 0 bases, 6 bases remained unmatched. The germline V gene has CDR1 LNHDA and CDR2 SQIVND (reference sequence). The complete variable domain, with remaining parts taken from reference TRBV19 and TRBJ1-2, reads DGGITQSPKYLFRKEGQNVTLSCEQNLNHDAMYWYRQDPGQGLRLIYYSQIVNDFQKGDIAEGYSVSREKKESFPLTVTSAQKNPTAFYLCASANRGANYGYTFGSGTRLTVV.

The chain has TRBV30 and TRBJ1-2; D ambiguous. CDR3 length: 11 amino acids. CDR1 and CDR2 from the germline V gene are GTSNPN and SVGIG (reference sequence). Trimming cost V 4 bases and J 0 bases, with 3 bases left between them. DNA of the CDR3: TGTGCCTGGACAGCTAACTATGGCTACACCTTC. Its protein product is CAWTANYGYTF.

The chain uses TRBV7-8 and TRBJ2-7, with TRBD2 identical over 11 bases. The germline gives CDR1 SGHVS, CDR2 FQNEAQ. With V trimmed by 5 bases and J by 9 bases, 9 bases remained unmatched. The CDR3 spans 14 residues. CDR3 residues: CASSPSTSGVVQYF. The CDR3 DNA follows: TGTGCCAGCAGCCCCTCGACTAGCGGGGTAGTGCAGTACTTC.